The 27 T cell receptor beta chains below were found in one sample sequenced in a study of blood T cells in healthy people across ages. Then a second PCR, running roughly 7 to 12 cycles, was carried out with a sample-barcoded 5' primer and a J-beta primer mix. MiXCR was run by TCRdb on the 5' RACE reads, yielding one entry per CDR3 protein. The profile shows roughly 1.9 million distinct CDR3 sequences, around 40% of them singletons. Source material: blood. The receptors shown here come from a human donor in good health.

This rearrangement joins TRBV27 to TRBJ2-4; 8 nucleotides align to TRBD1. The end of the DNA fits TRBJ2-7 better, so the J call may be wrong. Germline-derived CDR1 and CDR2 are MNHEY and SMNVEV (reference sequence). The CDR3 runs 18 residues. Written as DNA, the CDR3 is TGTGCCAGCAGTTTATCGGGACTCTGGACAGGGAATGTCTACGAGCAGTACTTC. The encoded protein is CASSLSGLWTGNVYEQYF.

The CDR3 bases are TGCAGTGCTCCTTTCCGAGACCCCCGGAACAATGAGCAGTTCTTC. It specifies CSAPFRDPRNNEQFF. The chain employs TRBV20-1 and TRBJ2-1, with D uncertain. This CDR3 is built from 15 residues. Per the germline V gene, CDR1 is DFQATT and CDR2 is SNEGSKA (reference sequence). V was shortened by 5 bases and J by 5 bases, with 19 bases between the two germline ends.

This clonotype appeared a few times. The chain uses TRBV5-1 and TRBJ1-1; D gene ambiguous. Germline values: CDR1 SGHRS, CDR2 YFSETQ. The CDR3 is 14 amino acids. With 2 bases removed from V and 2 bases from J, the gap between germline ends came to 10 bases. CDR3 sequence reads: CASSLTYPNTEAFF. CDR3 nucleotides: TGCGCCAGCAGCTTAACATACCCCAACACTGAAGCTTTCTTT.

The J gene is TRBJ1-5, the V gene TRBV4-2; the D is unclear. The CDR3 is made up of 13 amino acids. Germline V gives CDR1 LGHNA, CDR2 YNFKEQ. Trimming took 0 bases from V and 9 from J, leaving 9 bases between them. The CDR3 nucleotides read TGTGCCAGCAGCCAAGATGAGCAACGGCCCCAGCATTTT. Translating gives CASSQDEQRPQHF.

Notes on this clonotype: A read error may account for a junction end that differs from germline. This chain connects TRBV4-1 to TRBJ2-5, with a possible D match to TRBD1 (6 bases). Germline CDR1 MGHRA, CDR2 YSYEKL. The CDR3 sequence is 13 residues long. The CDR3 DNA is TGCGCCAACAGCGACAGGTTACCAGAGACCCAGTACTTC. This codes for CANSDRLPETQYF.

This clonotype was detected many times. This chain uses TRBV5-4 with TRBJ1-2; 8 bases are shared with TRBD1. Germline assignment: CDR1 SGHNT and CDR2 YYREEE (reference sequence). The CDR3 contains 15 residues. Losses at the gene ends were 3 bases for V and 3 bases for J; bases not matched to a gene: 7. The CDR3 bases are TGTGCCAGCAGCTCGAGGGAGGGACAGGACTATGGCTACACCTTC. Its translation: CASSSREGQDYGYTF. Filled out from reference TRBV5-4 and TRBJ1-2, the complete variable domain reads ETGVTQSPTHLIKTRGQQVTLRCSSQSGHNTVSWYQQALGQGPQFIFQYYREEENGRGNFPPRFSGLQFPNYSSELNVNALELDDSALYLCASSSREGQDYGYTFGSGTRLTVV.

The CDR3 reads CSARTAFSTDTQYF. In DNA form, the CDR3 reads TGCAGCGCCAGGACAGCGTTTAGCACAGATACGCAGTATTTT. J is TRBJ2-3 and V is TRBV29-1, with D perhaps TRBD1 (6 bases). The CDR3 consists of 14 residues. The germline V gene has CDR1 SQVTM and CDR2 ANQGSEA. V was trimmed by 7 bases and J by 0 bases, leaving 14 bases between them.

This clonotype was counted between two and nine times. The J gene is TRBJ1-2, the V gene TRBV29-1; the D is unclear. Germline values: CDR1 SQVTM, CDR2 ANQGSEA. This CDR3 contains 12 residues. Between the trimmed V and J ends, which lost 3 bases and 5 bases, there was a span of 10 bases. This chain's CDR3 is CSVEDGVYGYTF. CDR3 DNA: TGCAGCGTTGAGGACGGCGTTTATGGCTACACCTTC.

The chain uses TRBV19 and TRBJ2-7; D could derive from TRBD1 or TRBD2 (6 bases each). The CDR3 is made up of 13 amino acids. The V end lost 5 bases, the J end lost 5 bases, and 13 bases lay between the germline ends. CDR1 and CDR2 (germline): LNHDA, SQIVND (reference sequence). The CDR3 sequence is CASSWGATDEQYF. DNA for the CDR3: TGTGCCAGTAGTTGGGGGGCAACTGACGAGCAGTACTTC.

This clonotype appeared a few times. The chain carries TRBV4-2 and TRBJ2-2; D not certain. The V gene lost 1 base and the J gene lost 0 bases, with 6 bases spanning the gap. CDR1 and CDR2 (germline): LGHNA, YNFKEQ. CDR3 size: 15 residues. The CDR3 DNA reads TGTGCCAGCAGCCAAGTCGGTACGAACACCGGGGAGCTGTTTTTT. Residues: CASSQVGTNTGELFF.

The V call is TRBV20-1, the J call TRBJ2-5; 10 nucleotides match TRBD2. J gave up 3 bases and V 2 bases, and 6 bases lay outside the gene matches. The germline V gene encodes CDR1 DFQATT and CDR2 SNEGSKA (reference sequence). The CDR3 runs to 15 residues. The CDR3 coding sequence is TGCAGTGCTAGAATAAGCGGGGGGGCGGAAGAGACCCAGTACTTC. It yields the protein CSARISGGAEETQYF.

The CDR3 loop reads CASSSSGSSLSAEQYF. CDR3 DNA: TGTGCCAGCTCGTCTAGCGGGAGCAGCTTGTCGGCCGAGCAGTACTTC. The chain uses TRBV28 and TRBJ2-7; 10 nucleotides align to TRBD2. Germline V gene data show CDR1 as MDHEN and CDR2 as SYDVKM. The J segment lost 6 bases and the V segment lost 8 bases, leaving 16 bases of the junction unmatched. The CDR3 length is 16 residues.

This clonotype was seen a few times. The chain couples TRBV10-3 to TRBJ2-1; D is perhaps TRBD1 or TRBD2 (6 bases each). The length of the CDR3 is 15 residues. V was cut by 3 bases and J by 0 bases, with 9 bases left in between. Germline V lookup: CDR1 ENHRY, CDR2 SYGVKD. The CDR3 protein is CAISEEGGSYNEQFF. The CDR3 bases are TGTGCCATCAGTGAAGAGGGGGGCTCCTACAATGAGCAGTTCTTC.

The chain links TRBV7-3 to TRBJ2-1; 7 bases line up with TRBD2. The CDR3 is made up of 18 amino acids. The trim removed 5 bases at V and 1 base at J, leaving 14 bases unmatched. Per germline, CDR1 SGHTA and CDR2 FQGTGA. CDR3 loop: CASSPLIFQAGSYNEQFF. CDR3 sequence (DNA): TGTGCCAGCAGCCCCCTTATTTTTCAAGCGGGGTCCTACAATGAGCAGTTCTTC.

The CDR3 DNA is TGCAGTGCTAGAGATAGCGAGGGCGGGGGAAAAAACATTCAGTACTTC. It encodes CSARDSEGGGKNIQYF. The gene calls are TRBV20-1 and TRBJ2-4; 7 bases line up with TRBD2. V was pared by 0 bases and J by 4 bases, with 9 bases of the junction left unmatched. CDR3 length: 16 amino acids. The germline CDR1 and CDR2 sequences are DFQATT and SNEGSKA (reference sequence).

The chain has TRBV7-2 and TRBJ2-3; 16 positions agree with TRBD2. The CDR3 is 18 residues long. The germline V gene encodes CDR1 SGHTA and CDR2 FQGNSA. V trimming: 5 bases; J trimming: 2 bases; junction bases outside the gene matches: 7. CDR3 in amino acids: CASSPGTSGGAITDTQYF. The CDR3 DNA sequence: TGTGCCAGCAGCCCTGGGACTAGCGGGGGGGCTATCACAGATACGCAGTATTTT.

The V gene is TRBV10-3, the J gene TRBJ2-7; TRBD1 matches 7 bases. V shed 7 bases, J shed 2 bases, and the junction held 8 bases outside the gene matches. This CDR3 contains 14 residues. Germline CDR1 reads ENHRY; CDR2 reads SYGVKD. The CDR3 here is CAINGRDSPYEQYF. CDR3 nucleotides: TGTGCCATCAATGGCCGGGACAGCCCCTACGAGCAGTACTTC.

The genes are TRBV27 and TRBJ1-1, with 7 bases lining up with TRBD1. J lost 5 bases, V lost 8 bases, and 11 bases had no gene match. CDR1 and CDR2 (germline): MNHEY, SMNVEV (reference sequence). This CDR3 comprises 14 residues. CDR3 loop: CASSMTGRGTEAFF. The CDR3 DNA reads as TGTGCCAGCTCAATGACAGGGAGAGGGACTGAAGCTTTCTTT.

This clonotype appeared a few times. The J gene is TRBJ1-1, the V gene TRBV6-1, with a possible D match to TRBD1 (5 bases). V was cut by 1 base and J by 4 bases, with 7 bases left in between. Germline CDR1 and CDR2: MNHNS and SASEGT. The CDR3 consists of 13 residues. The CDR3 sequence is CASSEGRGTEAFF. The CDR3 DNA is TGTGCCAGCAGTGAAGGTAGGGGCACTGAAGCTTTCTTT.

This chain connects TRBV4-1 to TRBJ1-4; D not resolved. The germline V gene encodes CDR1 MGHRA and CDR2 YSYEKL. The CDR3 is 17 amino acids. The V gene lost 0 bases and the J gene lost 3 bases, with 14 bases spanning the gap. CDR3 region: CASSQDLRAGANEKLFF. The CDR3 DNA reads as TGCGCCAGCAGCCAAGACCTTAGGGCCGGGGCTAATGAAAAACTGTTTTTT.

This clonotype has just a few counts. The V and J genes are TRBV7-2 and TRBJ1-2; the D gene is possibly TRBD1 (6 bases). This CDR3 is 15 amino acids long. Germline V gene lookup returns CDR1 SGHTA and CDR2 FQGNSA. V gave up 1 base and J gave up 11 bases, with 20 bases separating them. The CDR3 sequence: CASSLVRGTDLGYTF. The CDR3 bases are TGTGCCAGCAGCTTAGTTAGGGGGACGGACCTGGGGTACACCTTC.

The rearrangement uses TRBV10-3 and TRBJ1-2; 10 nucleotides line up with TRBD1. V gave up 2 bases and J gave up 8 bases; unmatched junction bases: 14. The length of the CDR3 is 17 residues. Germline CDR1 and CDR2: ENHRY and SYGVKD. The CDR3 nucleotides are TGTGCCATCAGTGAGCTCTTGAGCGGGACAGGGGAAGGAGGCTACACCTTC. Its protein product is CAISELLSGTGEGGYTF.

In this sample, this clonotype turned up a few times. The V and J genes are TRBV5-4 and TRBJ2-1; D is tentatively TRBD1 or TRBD2 (6 bases each). The V end was cut by 4 bases, the J end by 3 bases, with 11 bases between. This CDR3 has 14 amino acids. CDR1 SGHNT and CDR2 YYREEE come from the germline V gene (reference sequence). Written as DNA, the CDR3 is TGTGCCAGCAGCCCCGAGGGGGGCTACAATGAGCAGTTCTTC. Protein: CASSPEGGYNEQFF. Full variable domain (rest looked up from reference TRBV5-4 and TRBJ2-1): ETGVTQSPTHLIKTRGQQVTLRCSSQSGHNTVSWYQQALGQGPQFIFQYYREEENGRGNFPPRFSGLQFPNYSSELNVNALELDDSALYLCASSPEGGYNEQFFGPGTRLTVL.

The rearrangement joins TRBV20-1 to TRBJ2-5, with 12 bases aligning to TRBD1. CDR1 and CDR2 (germline): DFQATT, SNEGSKA (reference sequence). This CDR3 region has 14 residues. Trimming at V came to 3 bases and at J to 5 bases, leaving 4 bases not matched to a gene. The CDR3 bases are TGCAGTGCTAGGGGACAGGGGGCTCTCGAGACCCAGTACTTC. The encoded protein is CSARGQGALETQYF.

The chain couples TRBV9 to TRBJ1-1; the D gene is possibly TRBD1 (5 bases). The CDR3 runs to 15 residues. The V gene lost 1 base and the J gene lost 4 bases, with 14 bases spanning the gap. The germline gives CDR1 SGDLS, CDR2 YYNGEE. For the CDR3, the DNA is TGTGCCAGCAGCGTACGGTCCTCCGGGGGCACTGAAGCTTTCTTT. This gives the protein CASSVRSSGGTEAFF.

The genes are TRBV20-1 and TRBJ2-1; 8 bases match TRBD2. This CDR3 has 15 amino acids. Per germline, CDR1 DFQATT and CDR2 SNEGSKA (reference sequence). V was pared by 4 bases and J by 8 bases, with 13 bases of the junction left unmatched. The CDR3 DNA sequence: TGCAGTGCTATAGGTGGGGCGGGGGGAAGCGATGAGCAGTTCTTC. It is translated as CSAIGGAGGSDEQFF.

This clonotype was counted a few times. The chain employs TRBV24-1 and TRBJ2-4; D uncertain. Trimming removed 2 bases at V and 13 bases at J, with 14 bases between. CDR1 and CDR2 from the germline V gene are KGHDR and SFDVKD. CDR3 length: 13 amino acids. The CDR3 reads CATSDYSQTEQYF. The CDR3 nucleotides are TGTGCCACCAGTGATTACAGCCAGACTGAGCAGTACTTC.